The 19 T cell receptor beta chains presented below share a single source sample, sequenced in a study of response to subunit inactivated influenza vaccine. TCRdb used MiXCR to reprocess the RT-PCR reads, holding one entry per CDR3 protein. The data hold approximately 530,000 distinct CDR3 sequences, with around 7.9% observed a single time. The sequenced sample was PBMCs from blood, obtained less than 30 months after vaccination. The receptors were gathered from a man in his fifties or sixties who received an inactivated influenza vaccine.

This clonotype was seen a few times. This rearrangement joins TRBV15 to TRBJ2-1, with D possibly being TRBD1 (6 bases). The V end was cut by 0 bases, the J end by 0 bases, with 15 bases between. This CDR3 contains 18 residues. Germline-derived CDR1 and CDR2 are LNHNV and YYDKDF (reference sequence). This chain's CDR3 is CATSRDVGTGSSYNEQFF. Here the CDR3 DNA reads TGTGCCACCAGCAGAGATGTGGGTACAGGGAGCTCCTACAATGAGCAGTTCTTC.

This clonotype was seen many times. The rearrangement uses TRBV10-3 and TRBJ2-7; TRBD2 is a possible D gene (5 bases). Trimming removed 7 bases at V and 5 bases at J, with 15 bases between. Germline-derived CDR1 and CDR2 are ENHRY and SYGVKD. The CDR3 contains 13 residues. CDR3 coding DNA: TGTGCCATCACTCCCCAGGAGCGGAACGAGCAGTACTTC. Residues: CAITPQERNEQYF.

This clonotype occurred many times. This chain connects TRBV5-1 to TRBJ2-3, with D unclear. V lost 0 bases and J lost 4, with 12 bases in between. CDR3 length: 15 residues. CDR1 and CDR2 (germline): SGHRS, YFSETQ. The CDR3 loop reads CASSLADLVPDTQYF. The CDR3 region has the DNA TGCGCCAGCAGCTTGGCCGATCTAGTTCCAGATACGCAGTATTTT.

This clonotype was seen only a few times. CDR3 DNA: TGTGCCAGCAGTTTTTCTAGGAGACACAACACTGAAGCTTTCTTT. It is translated as CASSFSRRHNTEAFF. The chain recombines TRBV12-3 or TRBV12-4 with TRBJ1-1, with D unclear. This CDR3 is 15 amino acids long. V shed 3 bases and J shed 2 bases, with 13 bases lying between them.

This clonotype appeared a few times. The V and J genes are TRBV5-6 and TRBJ2-7; D tentatively fits TRBD1 or TRBD2 (5 bases each). CDR1 is SGHDT, CDR2 YYEEEE, per germline. There are 13 residues in the CDR3. With 2 bases removed from V and 9 bases from J, the gap between germline ends came to 15 bases. DNA of the CDR3: TGTGCCAGCAGCTTTGGGGACCAGGGTGCGCAGTACTTC. Residues: CASSFGDQGAQYF.

This clonotype was counted ten times or more. The rearrangement joins TRBV20-1 to TRBJ2-3; D perhaps matches TRBD2 (5 bases). Germline V gene lookup returns CDR1 DFQATT and CDR2 SNEGSKA (reference sequence). This CDR3 has 11 residues. The CDR3 loop is CSVLEGDTQYF. The CDR3, as DNA: TGCAGCGTCCTCGAGGGAGATACGCAGTATTTT.

This chain uses TRBV28 with TRBJ2-1, with 7 bases identical to TRBD2. This CDR3 is 16 amino acids long. Germline CDR1 MDHEN, CDR2 SYDVKM. V lost 6 bases, J lost 1 base, and 9 bases stayed unmatched. CDR3 nucleotides: TGTGCCAGCAGGCCTCCCAGCGGGGCATCCTACAATGAGCAGTTCTTC. This codes for CASRPPSGASYNEQFF.

There are many counts of this clonotype. The chain joins TRBV29-1 to TRBJ2-2; TRBD2 is a possible D gene (5 bases). This CDR3 is 14 amino acids long. Germline-derived CDR1 and CDR2 are SQVTM and ANQGSEA. V dropped 5 bases and J dropped 1 base, with 11 bases sitting between them. CDR3 sequence (DNA): TGCAGCGTTTCAGACGGACTGAACACCGGGGAGCTGTTTTTT. This encodes CSVSDGLNTGELFF.

The sample holds many counts of this clonotype. The gene calls are TRBV20-1 and TRBJ2-7; TRBD2 matches 12 bases. The CDR3 runs 14 residues. The V gene's germline CDR1 is DFQATT and CDR2 SNEGSKA (reference sequence). Losses at the gene ends were 3 bases for V and 5 bases for J; bases not matched to a gene: 5. The CDR3 loop is CSARLTSGGDEQYF. For the CDR3, the DNA is TGCAGTGCTAGGCTGACTAGCGGGGGTGACGAGCAGTACTTC.

This clonotype was counted only a few times. The V gene is TRBV15, the J gene TRBJ1-4; D perhaps matches TRBD1 (5 bases). The CDR3 contains 15 residues. The V and J ends lost 4 bases and 6 bases respectively, with 15 bases between them. Germline V gives CDR1 LNHNV, CDR2 YYDKDF (reference sequence). The CDR3 nucleotides read TGTGCCACCAGCAAGAACAGGAGAGAGGATGAAAAACTGTTTTTT. It specifies CATSKNRREDEKLFF.

This clonotype was detected a few times. The chain couples TRBV7-2 to TRBJ2-3; 10 nucleotides line up with TRBD1. CDR1 is SGHTA, CDR2 FQGNSA, per germline. This CDR3 comprises 15 residues. V lost 4 bases and J lost 4; bases outside the gene matches: 5. This CDR3 reads CASSSRDRGADTQYF. The CDR3 nucleotides are TGTGCCAGCAGCTCCCGGGACAGGGGTGCAGATACGCAGTATTTT.

The chain combines TRBV5-1 with TRBJ2-2, with 7 nucleotides matching TRBD2. CDR1 is SGHRS, CDR2 YFSETQ, per germline. The CDR3 consists of 16 residues. With V trimmed by 0 bases and J by 4 bases, 6 bases remained unmatched. In DNA, the CDR3 is TGCGCCAGCAGCTTGGCCGTAGCGGGCCGCACCGGGGAGCTGTTTTTT. Protein product: CASSLAVAGRTGELFF. Using reference TRBV5-1 and TRBJ2-2 for the parts outside the CDR3, the full variable domain is KAGVTQTPRYLIKTRGQQVTLSCSPISGHRSVSWYQQTPGQGLQFLFEYFSETQRNKGNFPGRFSGRQFSNSRSEMNVSTLELGDSALYLCASSLAVAGRTGELFFGEGSRLTVL.

J is TRBJ2-3 and V is TRBV29-1; TRBD1 might be the D (6 bases). The V gene's germline CDR1 is SQVTM and CDR2 ANQGSEA. The CDR3 has 11 amino acids. The V end was cut by 7 bases, the J end by 3 bases, with 8 bases between. The CDR3 DNA follows: TGCAGCGGTGGACAGACAGATACGCAGTATTTT. Residues: CSGGQTDTQYF.

This clonotype was seen a few times. V is TRBV30 and J is TRBJ1-1; possible D gene TRBD1, 6 bases. From germline, CDR1 is GTSNPN and CDR2 SVGIG (reference sequence). Trimming took 7 bases from V and 4 from J, leaving 19 bases between them. This CDR3 contains 14 residues. DNA for the CDR3: TGTGCCTTCCAGTCCGGGGGCAGTAGCACTGAAGCTTTCTTT. Translation: CAFQSGGSSTEAFF. Combining the CDR3 with reference TRBV30 and TRBJ1-1 gives the whole variable domain SQTIHQWPATLVQPVGSPLSLECTVEGTSNPNLYWYRQAAGRGLQLLFYSVGIGQISSEVPQNLSASRPQDRQFILSSKKLLLSDSGFYLCAFQSGGSSTEAFFGQGTRLTVV.

The chain employs TRBV24-1 and TRBJ1-5; D may be TRBD1 (6 bases). Germline V gene lookup returns CDR1 KGHDR and CDR2 SFDVKD. The V gene lost 2 bases and the J gene lost 3 bases, with 7 bases spanning the gap. CDR3 length equals 14 residues. CDR3 in DNA: TGTGCCACCAGTGATTCAGGGGTCAATCAGCCCCAGCATTTT. It yields the protein CATSDSGVNQPQHF.

There are many counts of this clonotype. The V call is TRBV7-9, the J call TRBJ2-1; possible D gene TRBD2, 5 bases. Germline V gene sequence: CDR1 SEHNR, CDR2 FQNEAQ (reference sequence). Trimming left V 5 bases short and J 0 bases short, with 14 bases between. This CDR3 has 16 residues. Written as DNA, the CDR3 is TGTGCCAGCAGCATTTTAGCGTGGGGCTCCTACAATGAGCAGTTCTTC. Translating gives CASSILAWGSYNEQFF.

This clonotype was observed a handful of times. The rearrangement joins TRBV30 to TRBJ2-2; 8 nucleotides line up with TRBD2. The CDR3 totals 15 residues. Germline assignment: CDR1 GTSNPN and CDR2 SVGIG (reference sequence). J lost 0 bases, V lost 2 bases, and 2 bases had no gene match. CDR3 in DNA: TGTGCCTGGAGTAGGACTAGCTCGAACACCGGGGAGCTGTTTTTT. Amino acids: CAWSRTSSNTGELFF.

This clonotype was seen a handful of times. The chain combines TRBV12-3 or TRBV12-4 with TRBJ1-5; 7 bases map to TRBD1. The V segment lost 6 bases and the J segment 7 bases; nucleotides outside the gene matches: 6. The CDR3 totals 13 residues. CDR3 coding DNA: TGTGCCAGCAGAGGACAGGCTGGGCAGCCCCAGCATTTT. It codes for CASRGQAGQPQHF.

V gene TRBV27 combines with J gene TRBJ1-2; TRBD1 aligns across 7 bases. With V trimmed by 5 bases and J by 8 bases, 5 bases remained unmatched. The germline gives CDR1 MNHEY, CDR2 SMNVEV (reference sequence). The CDR3 is 12 amino acids. Here the CDR3 DNA reads TGTGCCAGCAGTGACAGGGTAGGGGGCTACACCTTC. It translates to CASSDRVGGYTF.